A selection of T cell receptor beta chains follows, all from one sample in a study of Graves' ophthalmopathy and Graves' hyperthyroidism. MiXCR was run by TCRdb on the multiplex PCR reads, yielding one entry per CDR3 protein. This sample has some 1.1 million distinct CDR3 sequences; roughly 35% occur once, and the top ten carry more than 9.5%. Sequencing was done on a sample of peripheral blood or thyroid tissue (not recorded which). These receptors were collected from an adult man with Graves' hyperthyroidism. CDR3s include the opening cysteine and the closing phenylalanine or tryptophan. The D gene is left open where the match is weak. Size is stated for part of the rows, as once, few or many counts, or as a class when the clone is expanded.

clone size	J gene	D gene	V gene	CDR3 length	CDR3 DNA	CDR3 protein
few	TRBJ1-1	.	TRBV5-4	14	TGTGCCAGCAGCTCCCAAAGCATGGGTACTGAAGCTTTCTTT	CASSSQSMGTEAFF
many	TRBJ1-5	.	TRBV10-3	14	TGTGCCATCAGTGAGGCCGAGAAAAATCAGCCCCAGCATTTT	CAISEAEKNQPQHF
many	TRBJ1-6	.	TRBV7-9	15	TGTGCCAGCAGCTTAGCAAGGGTCGGGAGTTCACCCCTCCACTTT	CASSLARVGSSPLHF
few	TRBJ1-3	.	TRBV2	15	TGTGCCAGCAGTGAAGCGCGGGTTTCGGGAAACACCATATATTTT	CASSEARVSGNTIYF
.	TRBJ2-5	.	TRBV2	12	TGTGCCGGCAGCGTCAACCAAGAGACCCAGTACTTC	CAGSVNQETQYF
.	TRBJ2-7	TRBD2	TRBV29-1	14	TGCAGCCCCGGCCGACTAGCGGACTCCTACGAGCAGTACTTC	CSPGRLADSYEQYF
few	TRBJ1-2	.	TRBV7-8	13	TGTGCCAGCAGGGTTAAAGGGGGTGAGGACTACACCTTC	CASRVKGGEDYTF
.	TRBJ2-2	TRBD2	TRBV10-3	16	TGTGCCAGCAGATCTAGCGGGGCCGCGAACACCGGGGAGCTGTTTTTT	CASRSSGAANTGELFF
.	TRBJ1-4	.	TRBV20-1	19	TGCAGTGCTAGAGATTCCCAAACCCCAGGGGACAACCTAGGAGGAAAACTGTTTTTT	CSARDSQTPGDNLGGKLFF
few	TRBJ2-5	TRBD1	TRBV20-1	16	TGCAGTGCTAGTCCCTACAGGGACAGGGGGCTTGAGACCCAGTACTTC	CSASPYRDRGLETQYF
.	TRBJ1-1	.	TRBV2	14	TGTGCCAGCATAGCCCAACAGAGGAACACTGAAGCTTTCTTT	CASIAQQRNTEAFF
.	TRBJ2-5	TRBD1	TRBV29-1	12	TGCAGCGCACAGGGGGAAGAGGAGACCCAGTACTTC	CSAQGEEETQYF
many	TRBJ1-1	.	TRBV9	13	TGTGCCAGCAGCGGTGGGGCGATCACTGAAGCTTTCTTT	CASSGGAITEAFF
.	TRBJ2-2	.	TRBV10-3	12	TGTGCCATCACCCCCATGACCGGGGAGCTGTTTTTT	CAITPMTGELFF
.	TRBJ1-2	.	TRBV4-3	14	TGCGCCAGCAGCCGTGGACGGAGCTCCTATGGCTACACCTTC	CASSRGRSSYGYTF
many	TRBJ2-7	TRBD1	TRBV15	13	TGTGCCACCAGCAGGGGACAGACGTACGAGCAGTACTTC	CATSRGQTYEQYF
.	TRBJ2-2	TRBD1	TRBV7-2	17	TGTGCCAGCAGCTCCAAAACGACAGGGGTGAACACCGGGGAGCTGTTTTTT	CASSSKTTGVNTGELFF
.	TRBJ2-3	.	TRBV7-2	11	TGTGCCGGCAGGTCCACAGATACGCAGTATTTT	CAGRSTDTQYF
.	TRBJ2-5	TRBD2	TRBV20-1	15	TGCAGTGCTAGTAGGGCTAGCGGGTTTCAAGAGACCCAGTACTTC	CSASRASGFQETQYF
few	TRBJ1-6	.	TRBV6-6	15	TGTGCCAGCAGTTTATTGTCAGGCGCTAATTCACCCCTCCACTTT	CASSLLSGANSPLHF
once	TRBJ1-6	TRBD1	TRBV10-1	15	TGCGCCAGCAGTTCAAAGACAGGGGATAATTCACCCCTCCACTTT	CASSSKTGDNSPLHF
.	TRBJ1-3	.	TRBV9	18	TGTGCCAGCAGCGTAGTATGGACAGAGGGCTACTCTGGAAACACCATATATTTT	CASSVVWTEGYSGNTIYF
.	TRBJ2-7	.	TRBV7-9	12	TGTGCCAGCAACTTAGATGACCAGAAGCAGTACTTC	CASNLDDQKQYF
once	TRBJ2-7	.	TRBV29-1	10	TGCAGCTTGGAGTCCTACGAGCAGTACTTC	CSLESYEQYF
.	TRBJ2-6	TRBD2	TRBV7-6	18	TGTGCCAGCAGCGGGGAGGGCAGTCGCTACTCTGGGGCCAACGTCCTGACTTTC	CASSGEGSRYSGANVLTF
few	TRBJ2-7	.	TRBV20-1	13	TGCAGTGCTAGAGACCCAGGGTTTTGGGAGCAGTACTTC	CSARDPGFWEQYF
.	TRBJ2-7	TRBD1	TRBV12-3/TRBV12-4	15	TGTGCCAGCAGTTTATCGATCGGGACAGGGAACGAGCAGTACTTC	CASSLSIGTGNEQYF
many	TRBJ2-7	.	TRBV2	14	TGTGCCAGCAGTGCAACAGGGCTGTCCTACGAGCAGTACTTC	CASSATGLSYEQYF
many	TRBJ1-2	.	TRBV20-1	13	TGCAGTGCTAGGAAGGAAACCAACTATGGCTACACCTTC	CSARKETNYGYTF
.	TRBJ1-2	.	TRBV7-8	15	TGTGCCAGCAGCCCCTCCCTCCTGGAGCTCTATGGCTACACCTTC	CASSPSLLELYGYTF
.	TRBJ2-2	TRBD2	TRBV7-2	15	TGTGCCAGCAGTTCGACTAGCGGCCTCACCGGGGAGCTGTTTTTT	CASSSTSGLTGELFF
.	TRBJ2-7	TRBD1	TRBV29-1	10	TGCAGCGCGACAGGGGGCGAGCAGTACTTC	CSATGGEQYF
.	TRBJ2-7	.	TRBV19	14	TGTGCCAGTAGTATCCGGGCCACCTCCTACGAGCAGTACTTC	CASSIRATSYEQYF
.	TRBJ1-1	TRBD1	TRBV7-9	14	TGTGCCAGCAGCCCCGACAGGGCGGACACTGAAGCTTTCTTT	CASSPDRADTEAFF
.	TRBJ2-6	.	TRBV29-1	12	TGCAGCGTTTGGGATGGGGCCAACGTCCTGACTTTC	CSVWDGANVLTF
many	TRBJ1-2	.	TRBV12-3/TRBV12-4	13	TGTGCCAGCAGGCCAAGTAGCACCTATGGCTACACCTTC	CASRPSSTYGYTF
many	TRBJ1-1	.	TRBV25-1	15	TGTGCCAGCAGTGAATATATAGGAGGGGCCACTGAAGCTTTCTTT	CASSEYIGGATEAFF
many	TRBJ1-5	.	TRBV12-3/TRBV12-4	13	TGTGCCAGCAGTTTGAGGGTTCATCAGCCCCAGCATTTT	CASSLRVHQPQHF
few	TRBJ2-7	.	TRBV12-3/TRBV12-4	15	TGTGCCAGCAGCTCCCGGACCGAGGGGCTTGGGGAGCAGTACTTC	CASSSRTEGLGEQYF
.	TRBJ2-7	.	TRBV29-1	14	TGCAGCGTTGTTGAGCTGAGTGCGACCTCCGAGCAGTACTTC	CSVVELSATSEQYF